This T cell receptor (beta chain) derives from a study of control samples from healthy donors and cancer patients. Using immunoSEQ multiplex PCR, the repertoire was profiled, and TCRdb retains in-frame clones only, with some absent. The sample comprises under 450,000 clones, more than 80% of which are singletons, and more than 6% rests with the top ten. V lost 6 bases, J lost 7 bases, and 10 bases lay in between. The CDR3 is made up of 11 amino acids. The origin of this receptor is a man aged 35 to 55 with head and neck cancer. The sequenced material came from PBMCs. The chain has TRBV12-3 or TRBV12-4 and TRBJ2-7, with a weak D call TRBD1 (5 bases). The chain's CDR3 is CASRGAVEQYF. DNA for the CDR3: TGTGCCAGCAGAGGGGCGGTAGAGCAGTACTTC.